The T cell receptor (beta chain) under discussion was sequenced for a study of cytomegalovirus exposure and HLA in healthy donors. About the study: Of several hundred genotyped donors, about 80% grouped in the Caucasian-associated ancestry cluster. Findings of the study overall: Earlier results showed most TCR beta V segments being productive about 90% or about 30% of the time. Most TCR sequences proved rare, with some public TCRs found in many donors.

Concerning this clone itself: Its antigen is unidentified.

CDR1 and CDR2 (germline): SEHNR, FQNEAQ (reference sequence). The CDR3 has 15 residues. V lost 5 bases and J 4 bases, leaving 14 bases between the germline ends. The PCR contained 60 Vbeta and 13 Jbeta primers. In the original processing: An analysis performed later counted about 80 million unique TCR beta chains (roughly 10 million of them shared). Generated by immunoSEQ multiplex PCR, the TCRdb table keeps only in-frame clones and is missing some. The DNA gave D and trimming, while V, J and clone size come from that table. Among 100,000 to 150,000 clones listed, approximately 15% were seen once. The sample was PBMCs. This chain connects TRBV7-9 to TRBJ2-2; D might be TRBD1 (6 bases). The sequence derives from a woman younger than 30 in good health and CMV-seronegative. CDR3: CASSPEQGFTGELFF. CDR3 bases: TGTGCCAGCAGCCCAGAACAGGGTTTCACCGGGGAGCTGTTTTTT. The variable domain in full, with the rest retrieved from reference TRBV7-9 and TRBJ2-2, is DTGVSQNPRHKITKRGQNVTFRCDPISEHNRLYWYRQTLGQGPEFLTYFQNEAQLEKSRLLSDRFSAERPKGSFSTLEIQRTEQGDSAMYLCASSPEQGFTGELFFGEGSRLTVL.